The text below deals with one T cell receptor (beta chain). Its antigen is not yet known. No base quality values were provided; no much bigger clone lies one nucleotide off. From the cysteine up to the phenylalanine, the CDR3 has a length of 18 residues. Only the CDR3 portion is preserved as DNA: 54 bases, with reading frame beginning at the first base. The germline V gene (reference sequence) gives CDR1 as DFQATT and CDR2 as SNEGSKA. V trim: 3 bases; J trim: 0 bases; unmatched bases: 7. TCRbeta CDR3 regions were amplified from genomic DNA using the immunoSEQ Assay, a bias-controlled multiplex PCR. Regarding the original processing steps: The number of nucleated cells in each sample was estimated by amplification of reference gene primers within the assay. To quantify the absolute abundance of each unique TCRbeta CDR3 rearrangement, sequence reads were collapsed and filtered. For each sample, productive Simpson clonality was calculated as the square root of Simpson's diversity index across productive rearrangements. The immuneACCESS repertoire file appears here via TCRdb, limited to in-frame rearrangements. These files lack a portion of the clones; in checked studies, under half of the deficit traces to unresolved V genes, and the cause of the others is not known. D and trimming were read from the DNA, whereas the V and J calls and clone size are those reported in that table. The sample contains around 190,000 clones, 80% to 90% of them found a single time. Of the sample, about 12% falls within the top ten clones.

Whole blood was collected in K2EDTA tubes by collaborating institutions according to the institutions' own protocols. Collaborator samples were shipped for TCRbeta analysis as frozen whole blood, isolated PBMCs, or DNA extracted from either sample type. These data originate in a study of blood T cell repertoires in COVID-19 (dated by TCRdb to about 2020). With respect to the entire study: Samples covering the acute and convalescent phases of COVID-19 were provided by collaborators in the United States, Italy and Spain. The prospective study material was composed of cDNA or gDNA derived from T cells, B-cell-depleted T cells, or PBMCs. Deeply sampled blood TCRbeta repertoires from subjects exposed to, actively infected with, or recovered from COVID-19 were included in the dataset. The repertoires were made available in a free public database intended to serve as a resource for research on the immune response to SARS-CoV-2. Samples were obtained from the ongoing ImmuneRACE study (first 160 participants) and from 1,254 subjects provided by 6 global collaborators. The sample metadata nearly always contained a de-identified subject ID, COVID-19 status, age in years and sex. Where available, HLA class I and class II types were taken from metadata supplied by the sample provider and were not determined by assay-based typing.

Broader findings and caveats from the paper: Clinical and demographic metadata were provided uncurated, with the amount varying by source and participant.

The V and J genes are TRBV20-1 and TRBJ2-1; 14 junctional bases match TRBD2. The receptor comes from a human donor in a cohort sampled during active COVID-19. Specimen: peripheral blood. The nucleotides read TGCAGTGCTAGTCATCCCGGGACTAGCGGGAGCTCCTACAATGAGCAGTTCTTC. It codes for CSASHPGTSGSSYNEQFF.